This T cell receptor beta chain was identified during a study of patients and donors after allogeneic stem cell transplantation. Via MiXCR, TCRdb re-called the RT-PCR reads, giving one row per CDR3 protein. The data hold about a million distinct CDR3 sequences, with roughly 18% observed a single time. The CDR3 spans 14 residues. The V end was cut by 0 bases, the J end by 4 bases, with 9 bases between. CDR1 LGHDT and CDR2 YNNKEL come from the germline V gene (reference sequence). This receptor was obtained from a human donor who was either an allogeneic HSCT recipient or a stem cell or donor lymphocyte infusion donor (not recorded which). It is not recorded whose cells these are; they may come from a transplant donor. This sequence joins TRBV3-1 and TRBJ1-2, with a tentative D call TRBD1 (6 bases). Sequencing input: blood, either unsorted or a sorted T cell fraction (not recorded which). The CDR3 DNA sequence: TGTGCCAGCAGCCAAGATCAGGGGTCCTATGGCTACACCTTC. Translated: CASSQDQGSYGYTF.